The entry that follows covers one T cell receptor (beta chain) sequence. This clone was counted a single time. Its cognate antigen has yet to be identified. Per-base qualities were not stored, and no clone one base away is much larger. The germline V gene sets CDR1 to MGHDK and CDR2 to SYGVNS. The CDR3, from cysteine to phenylalanine, totals 14 residues. Of the read, only the CDR3 DNA is kept; its 42 bases are in frame from base 1. V is pared back by 1 base and J by 8 bases, with 14 bases lying between the germline termini. The CDR3 regions of human TCRbeta chains were subjected to immunosequencing. The authors' analysis ran thus. Repertoire TCRs were checked for matches against a reference library of SARS-CoV-2-specific TCRs that had been generated using the MIRA antigen-specificity platform. Breadth meant the fraction of unique TCRs that were SARS-CoV-2-associated, whereas depth meant the fraction of total T cells that were SARS-CoV-2-associated. Using the MIRA data, every spike-specific TCR was mapped to the spike region that the TCR reacted to and assigned to either a CD4 or a CD8 class. Log10-transformed breadth and depth values were compared by one-way ANOVA with Sidak's multiple comparisons tests. TCRdb took over this immuneACCESS table, retaining in-frame rearrangements with V and J assigned. Such tables are incomplete; in checked studies, under half of the missing clones stem from an unresolved V gene, and the remainder is unexplained. The D gene and trimming were derived from the DNA, and the V and J assignments and clone size from that table. The sample table holds about 79,000 clones, of which about 89% were seen once. The ten largest account for about 28% of the sample.

This sample is part of a study of T cell responses to AZD1222 COVID-19 vaccine (dated by TCRdb to the early 2020s). With regard to the full study: A total of roughly 240 trial participants underwent TCR sequencing, of whom some 210 received two doses of AZD1222 and some 26 received two doses of the MenACWY control vaccine. Trial participants were enrolled by age into subgroups of 18-55, 56-69 and 70-plus years, and 148, 28 and 57 TCR-sequenced participants, respectively, were included in these subgroups.

Study-level results and caveats: In the small 56-69-year group, the increase in depth fell short of significance, most likely because of low power. Reportedly, almost half of the unique spike-specific TCRs recognized epitopes lying outside the regions that are mutated in the B.1.351 and B.1.1.7 variants. Conclusions about previously exposed vaccinees are limited, since just six or seven AZD1222 recipients were seropositive for SARS-CoV-2 at baseline. A significant rise in spike-specific TCR breadth and depth was observed after two AZD1222 doses relative to day 0 and relative to MenACWY recipients. No day 14 peak-response samples were available, so repertoires were characterized only after the peak T cell response. Participants were mostly white British, with more females than males. The authors suggested clonal diversity may have been underestimated. CD4 TCRs associated with the vaccine covered the entire spike protein, and the dominant responses were in regions 160-218 and 743-854.

The time point label on this specimen signifies: about 28 days (+/-7) after the second vaccine dose. AZD1222 recipients with second doses at about 4 weeks or about 12 weeks were pooled, because spike-specific TCR depth and breadth did not differ between schedules. Vaccinee samples came from UK trials COV001 and COV002, including a single-blind randomized controlled phase 2/3 trial of AZD1222 (ChAdOx1 nCoV-19) in healthy adults. For TCRbeta chain sequencing, PBMC samples were collected from trial participants at day 0 and at day 28 after the second dose. This chain joins TRBV25-1 to TRBJ1-2; the D gene remains uncertain. The source of this sequence is an adult who received the AZD1222 COVID-19 vaccine. Sample: peripheral blood, taken 28 days after the second AZD1222 dose. CDR3 region: CASSEWGDPPGYTF. The sequenced DNA: TGTGCCAGCAGTGAATGGGGAGATCCTCCCGGCTACACCTTC.